One and the same sample provided the 15 T cell receptor beta chains below, sequenced in a study of T-cell memory formation after mild COVID-19. TCRdb re-derived calls from the 5' RACE reads in MiXCR, one entry per CDR3 protein. Of around 310,000 distinct CDR3 sequences listed, 20% to 25% are singletons. The sequenced material came from PBMCs or a T cell subset sorted from them (not recorded which). Source of these receptors: a man younger than 35 who had mild COVID-19 (a few samples of this study predate the infection). Cell type and time point are not known.

This clonotype was counted only a few times. The V call is TRBV7-9, the J call TRBJ1-1; possibly TRBD1 for D (6 bases). The CDR3 sequence is 14 residues long. In germline, CDR1 is SEHNR, CDR2 FQNEAQ (reference sequence). Trimming pared 6 bases from V and 8 bases from J, leaving 19 bases between. The CDR3 is CASRPRGPEFEAFF. The CDR3 bases are TGTGCCAGCAGACCCCGGGGGCCGGAATTCGAAGCTTTCTTT.

V is TRBV14 and J is TRBJ2-7; D call uncertain. Germline-derived CDR1 and CDR2 are SGHDN and FVKESK. The CDR3 sequence is 15 residues long. V lost 0 bases and J lost 7, with 16 bases in between. CDR3 nucleotides: TGTGCCAGCAGCCAAGAAGTAGGCACCCCGGGTGAGCAGTACTTC. Residues: CASSQEVGTPGEQYF.

Only a few counts were recorded for this clonotype. The rearrangement links TRBV12-3 or TRBV12-4 to TRBJ1-1; D unclear. The CDR3 is made up of 11 amino acids. Trimming left V 1 base short and J 7 bases short, with 4 bases between. This CDR3 reads CASSLGNEAFF. The DNA of the CDR3 is TGTGCCAGCAGTTTAGGTAATGAAGCTTTCTTT.

J is TRBJ1-3 and V is TRBV12-3 or TRBV12-4; no clear D gene. Trimming took 2 bases from V and 1 from J, leaving 12 bases between them. This CDR3 has 16 residues. The CDR3 here is CASSLYGGLSGNTIYF. Here the CDR3 DNA reads TGTGCCAGCAGTTTATATGGAGGATTGTCTGGAAACACCATATATTTT.

Only a few counts were recorded for this clonotype. This chain connects TRBV5-1 to TRBJ2-5, with 7 bases identical to TRBD2. J was trimmed by 2 bases and V by 0 bases; bases with no gene match: 4. There are 15 residues in the CDR3. The germline gives CDR1 SGHRS, CDR2 YFSETQ. The CDR3 loop reads CASSLAGGSQETQYF. The CDR3 DNA sequence: TGCGCCAGCAGCTTGGCCGGGGGGAGTCAAGAGACCCAGTACTTC.

This clonotype came up a few times. The chain employs TRBV12-3 or TRBV12-4 and TRBJ2-5, with D possibly matching TRBD1 (6 bases). The germline V and J ends were trimmed by 7 bases and 5 bases, with 17 bases remaining between them. The CDR3 consists of 14 residues. Here the CDR3 reads CASNTGHPGETQYF. The DNA of the CDR3 is TGTGCCAGCAACACGGGACACCCGGGGGAGACCCAGTACTTC.

The V call is TRBV11-2, the J call TRBJ2-1, with D tentatively TRBD2 (5 bases). Germline V gives CDR1 SGHAT, CDR2 FQNNGV. The CDR3 has 12 residues. Trimming stripped 6 bases from V and 8 bases from J, with 11 bases between. CDR3 sequence reads: CASRRRRDEQFF. The CDR3 DNA follows: TGTGCCAGCAGAAGGAGGAGAGATGAGCAGTTCTTC.

This chain links TRBV5-1 with TRBJ2-2, with 7 bases that match TRBD2. The J segment lost 5 bases and the V segment lost 4 bases, leaving 5 bases of the junction unmatched. The germline gives CDR1 SGHRS, CDR2 YFSETQ. The CDR3 covers 14 residues. CDR3 coding DNA: TGCGCCAGCAGCGCAGCGGGGTTTACCGGGGAGCTGTTTTTT. Translated: CASSAAGFTGELFF.

This clonotype was counted ten times or more. The chain has TRBV29-1 and TRBJ2-2, with D possibly being TRBD1 (7 bases). Looked up from germline, CDR1 is SQVTM and CDR2 is ANQGSEA. The CDR3 has 19 amino acids. V was pared by 0 bases and J by 4 bases, with 24 bases between. The CDR3, as DNA: TGCAGCGTTGAAGATCCATTTAACGGAGGGACAGTAAGCACCGGGGAGCTGTTTTTT. Amino acids: CSVEDPFNGGTVSTGELFF.

The V gene is TRBV5-1, the J gene TRBJ2-7, with D possibly matching TRBD2 (6 bases). CDR1 SGHRS and CDR2 YFSETQ come from the germline V gene. V was clipped by 5 bases and J by 1 base, with 10 bases between them. CDR3 size: 13 residues. The CDR3 DNA sequence: TGCGCCAGCAGGTCGGGACTTTCCTACGAGCAGTACTTC. Translation: CASRSGLSYEQYF.

This clonotype came up a few times. This sequence joins TRBV11-2 and TRBJ1-2; D ambiguous. Between the trimmed V and J ends, which lost 5 bases and 4 bases, there was a span of 11 bases. The CDR3 is 13 amino acids. CDR1 is SGHAT, CDR2 FQNNGV, per germline. The CDR3 coding sequence is TGTGCCAGCAGCCGAGGACGGTCCTATGGCTACACCTTC. Residues: CASSRGRSYGYTF. Complete variable domain (other parts from reference TRBV11-2 and TRBJ1-2): EAGVAQSPRYKIIEKRQSVAFWCNPISGHATLYWYQQILGQGPKLLIQFQNNGVVDDSQLPKDRFSAERLKGVDSTLKIQPAKLEDSAVYLCASSRGRSYGYTFGSGTRLTVV.

This clonotype has ten or more counts. The rearrangement uses TRBV7-2 and TRBJ2-7; 9 nucleotides agree with TRBD2. Germline V gene data show CDR1 as SGHTA and CDR2 as FQGNSA. CDR3 length: 13 residues. The V gene end was trimmed by 4 bases and the J gene end by 2 bases; junction bases not matched to a gene: 0. The CDR3 loop is CASSWTSAYEQYV. CDR3 nucleotide sequence: TGTGCCAGCAGCTGGACTAGCGCCTACGAGCAGTACGTC.

This sequence joins TRBV5-1 and TRBJ1-5; no definite D call. The CDR3 is 13 amino acids. Germline V gives CDR1 SGHRS, CDR2 YFSETQ. With 0 bases removed from V and 6 bases from J, the gap between germline ends came to 7 bases. The CDR3: CASSLEGPQPQHF. As DNA, the CDR3 is TGCGCCAGCAGCTTGGAGGGTCCTCAGCCCCAGCATTTT.

In this sample, this clonotype turned up a few times. The CDR3 sequence is CSASGQGGFIGELFF. In nucleotides, the CDR3 is TGCAGTGCTAGTGGTCAGGGCGGCTTTATCGGGGAGCTGTTTTTT. The V gene is TRBV20-1, the J gene TRBJ2-2; D is perhaps TRBD1 (5 bases). Germline CDR1 is DFQATT and CDR2 is SNEGSKA (reference sequence). This CDR3 region has 15 residues. The ends were cut back, 3 bases at V and 7 bases at J, with 18 bases in the middle.

This clonotype was seen repeatedly, ten times or more. In DNA form, the CDR3 reads TGTGCCAGCAGTGGCGGATGGGGGGATCAGCCCCAGCATTTT. Translating it yields CASSGGWGDQPQHF. The chain uses TRBV12-3 or TRBV12-4 and TRBJ1-5; TRBD1 might be the D (5 bases). Deletions cut 5 bases from V and 5 bases from J, with 13 bases between. The CDR3 is 14 residues long.